These 16 T cell receptor beta chains came from one sample sequenced in a study of blood T cells in healthy people across ages. For the second PCR, which ran for roughly 7 to 11 cycles, a sample-barcoded 5' primer and a J-beta primer mix were used. TCRdb reanalysed the 5' RACE reads using MiXCR and keeps one entry per CDR3 protein. The data hold over a million distinct CDR3 sequences, with 42% observed a single time. The sequenced material came from blood. Receptors were obtained from a woman between 18 and 30 years old in good health.

V is TRBV5-1 and J is TRBJ1-1; perhaps TRBD1 as D (5 bases). Trimming took off 3 bases at V and 5 bases at J, with 8 bases between the two ends. Germline loops: CDR1 SGHRS, CDR2 YFSETQ. The CDR3 extends over 12 amino acids. Here the CDR3 reads CASSWQGTEAFF. CDR3 in DNA: TGCGCCAGCAGCTGGCAGGGAACTGAAGCTTTCTTT.

CDR3 bases: TGTGCCTGGCGCCTAGCTGGCTCCTACGAGCAGTACTTC. Amino acids: CAWRLAGSYEQYF. The chain joins TRBV30 to TRBJ2-7; possibly TRBD2 for D (5 bases). The CDR3 is made up of 13 amino acids. Germline values: CDR1 GTSNPN, CDR2 SVGIG (reference sequence). Trimming took off 5 bases at V and 0 bases at J, with 11 bases between the two ends. The whole variable domain, filled in from reference TRBV30 and TRBJ2-7, reads SQTIHQWPATLVQPVGSPLSLECTVEGTSNPNLYWYRQAAGRGLQLLFYSVGIGQISSEVPQNLSASRPQDRQFILSSKKLLLSDSGFYLCAWRLAGSYEQYFGPGTRLTVT.

This sequence joins TRBV6-2 or TRBV6-3 and TRBJ2-7; TRBD2 might be the D (5 bases). The CDR3 consists of 16 residues. Germline values: CDR1 MNHEY, CDR2 SVGEGT. The germline V and J ends were trimmed by 4 bases and 7 bases, with 23 bases remaining between them. The CDR3 DNA sequence: TGTGCCAGCAGTTCGTTGAGGGCCTCGAGGTACAATGAGCAGTACTTC. Its protein is CASSSLRASRYNEQYF.

This clonotype has just a few counts. The gene calls are TRBV11-2 and TRBJ1-2, with 7 bases that match TRBD1. The CDR3 loop spans 13 amino acids. The trim removed 5 bases at V and 5 bases at J, leaving 5 bases unmatched. Looked up from germline, CDR1 is SGHAT and CDR2 is FQNNGV. DNA of the CDR3: TGTGCCAGCAGCAAGGGGGCACAGTATGGCTACACCTTC. It codes for CASSKGAQYGYTF.

This clonotype was counted between two and nine times. The chain joins TRBV20-1 to TRBJ2-1; D could derive from TRBD1 or TRBD2 (5 bases each). Germline lookup yields CDR1 DFQATT and CDR2 SNEGSKA (reference sequence). This CDR3 region has 13 residues. CDR3 loop: CRVRDPGYNEQFF. For the CDR3, the DNA is TGCAGGGTCCGGGACCCGGGCTACAATGAGCAGTTCTTC.

This chain joins TRBV25-1 and TRBJ1-4; D may be TRBD1 (6 bases). The germline gives CDR1 MGHDK, CDR2 SYGVNS. V lost 3 bases and J 7 bases, leaving 12 bases between the germline ends. The CDR3 runs 14 residues. The CDR3 sequence: CASSDNREGEKLFF. Here the CDR3 DNA reads TGTGCCAGCAGTGACAACAGGGAGGGTGAAAAACTGTTTTTT.

This chain uses TRBV7-8 with TRBJ1-1; D remains ambiguous. In germline, CDR1 is SGHVS, CDR2 FQNEAQ. Trimming pared 1 base from V and 0 bases from J, leaving 9 bases between. The CDR3 has 15 amino acids. The CDR3 DNA reads TGTGCCAGCAGCTTAGGCGTTAACCTGAACACTGAAGCTTTCTTT. It encodes CASSLGVNLNTEAFF.

The sample holds a few counts of this clonotype. The gene calls are TRBV7-9 and TRBJ1-4, with a tentative D call TRBD1 (5 bases). This CDR3 spans 14 amino acids. Germline-derived CDR1 and CDR2 are SEHNR and FQNEAQ (reference sequence). Trimming removed 4 bases at V and 2 bases at J, with 8 bases between. The CDR3: CASSYDSTNEKLFF. The CDR3 DNA reads as TGTGCCAGCAGCTATGACAGTACTAATGAAAAACTGTTTTTT.

This clonotype was counted ten times or more. The V and J genes are TRBV29-1 and TRBJ2-3, with D possibly being TRBD1 (6 bases). The length of the CDR3 is 14 residues. The ends were cut back, 2 bases at V and 2 bases at J, with 11 bases in the middle. CDR1 is SQVTM and CDR2 is ANQGSEA in the germline V gene. CDR3 DNA sequence: TGCAGCGTTGAATCGTCAGGGGCCACAGATACGCAGTATTTT. Translation gives CSVESSGATDTQYF.

This clonotype was found once. V is TRBV28 and J is TRBJ1-5; D is unresolved. V was shortened by 5 bases and J by 1 base, with 15 bases between the two germline ends. The CDR3 is 16 residues long. Germline CDR1 and CDR2: MDHEN and SYDVKM. The CDR3, as DNA: TGTGCCAGCAGTCCCCAGGCCTCCTCGAGCAATCAGCCCCAGCATTTT. This gives the protein CASSPQASSSNQPQHF.

This clonotype showed up many times. The chain has TRBV7-9 and TRBJ2-5, with D unresolved. The CDR3 is made up of 12 amino acids. Germline V gene data show CDR1 as SEHNR and CDR2 as FQNEAQ (reference sequence). V lost 5 bases and J 5 bases, leaving 9 bases between the germline ends. The CDR3 DNA follows: TGTGCCAGCAGCGACATGATGGAGACCCAGTACTTC. It specifies CASSDMMETQYF.

V gene TRBV7-2 combines with J gene TRBJ2-5, with 9 positions matching TRBD2. The germline V gene encodes CDR1 SGHTA and CDR2 FQGNSA. The ends lost 6 bases at V and 2 bases at J; junction bases unmatched: 10. CDR3 length: 16 amino acids. In nucleotides, the CDR3 is TGTGCCAGCAGTCCGACTAGCGGCCTAAATCAAGAGACCCAGTACTTC. Translation: CASSPTSGLNQETQYF.

This clonotype appeared a few times. V gene TRBV12-3 or TRBV12-4 combines with J gene TRBJ2-5, with 9 bases that match TRBD1. The ends lost 6 bases at V and 4 bases at J; junction bases unmatched: 9. The CDR3 has 15 amino acids. In DNA form, the CDR3 reads TGTGCCAGCAGAAAAACAGGGGGCCAAGCAGAGACCCAGTACTTC. Translating gives CASRKTGGQAETQYF.

The chain uses TRBV5-1 and TRBJ2-3; a possible D gene is TRBD2 (6 bases). There are 15 residues in the CDR3. CDR1 and CDR2 (germline): SGHRS, YFSETQ. V was pared by 3 bases and J by 5 bases, with 16 bases between. CDR3 sequence reads: CASSSRRGGVDTQYF. The CDR3 nucleotides are TGCGCCAGCAGCTCCAGGCGAGGAGGGGTAGATACGCAGTATTTT. The full variable domain, rest sourced from reference TRBV5-1 and TRBJ2-3, is KAGVTQTPRYLIKTRGQQVTLSCSPISGHRSVSWYQQTPGQGLQFLFEYFSETQRNKGNFPGRFSGRQFSNSRSEMNVSTLELGDSALYLCASSSRRGGVDTQYFGPGTRLTVL.

The count of this clonotype is one. V gene TRBV7-8 combines with J gene TRBJ2-1; TRBD2 might be the D (6 bases). With the DNA end fitting TRBJ2-7 better, the J assignment may be wrong. Germline loops: CDR1 SGHVS, CDR2 FQNEAQ. The CDR3 totals 17 residues. The CDR3 DNA sequence: TGTGCCAGCAGCTTCTTGGTCCCGGGAGTGAAGTACAATGAGCAGTACTTC. This gives the protein CASSFLVPGVKYNEQYF.

This clonotype was found a few times. The chain combines TRBV6-1 with TRBJ2-5, with TRBD2 matching over 11 bases. Trimming took 6 bases from V and 5 from J; bases not matched to a gene: 5. The CDR3 loop spans 14 amino acids. Per the germline V gene, CDR1 is MNHNS and CDR2 is SASEGT. The CDR3 bases are TGTGCCAGCAGGGGACTAGCGGTAATTGAGACCCAGTACTTC. It yields the protein CASRGLAVIETQYF.